This T cell receptor (beta chain) stems from a study of CD8+ T cells in alopecia areata. At the level of the study: Scalp area affected, as a percentage, set the severity score of treated patients. Findings and caveats of the study: In scalp samples, resident alphabeta T cells of normal skin are also sequenced. It was observed that many expanded lesional clones persisted in scalp and blood during tofacitinib.

Extracted RNA was reverse transcribed into cDNA, the sequencing template. Clones were sequenced by immunoSEQ multiplex PCR, and TCRdb holds only the in-frame ones, with some missing. Seen here are approximately 210,000 clones, 45% to 75% observed once, and the top ten hold approximately 3.5%. This clone was detected a few times. What it binds is unknown. As for treatment: oral pan-JAK inhibitor, 5-10 mg twice daily. Peripheral blood samples and lesional scalp punch biopsies were obtained from alopecia areata patients. The sequencing here drew on CD4+ T cells sorted from blood, taken at week 4, from a patient treated with tofacitinib. The sequence derives from a human donor with alopecia areata.

The chain's CDR3 is CSVQGVGNQPQHF. Written as DNA, the CDR3 is TGCAGCGTACAGGGGGTCGGCAATCAGCCCCAGCATTTT. This chain connects TRBV29-1 to TRBJ1-5; TRBD1 agrees at 8 bases. Germline V gives CDR1 SQVTM, CDR2 ANQGSEA. The CDR3 length is 13 residues. The junction had 3 bases not matched to a gene; V was cut back by 6 bases and J by 2 bases.